These 27 T cell receptor beta chains were all obtained from the same sample, sequenced in a study of beta chain features in type 1 diabetes (dated by TCRdb to the late 2010s). Their antigen targets remain unknown. The library came from the immunoSEQ multiplex PCR assay. All of the isolated RNA was reverse transcribed with the High Capacity cDNA Reverse Transcription Kit, so expressed TCRB transcripts were sequenced. Not all clones reach the TCRdb copy of this immuneACCESS table, which keeps in-frame sequences only. Checked studies attribute under half of the gap to unresolved V genes and leave the rest unexplained. For this sample there are hundreds of thousands of clones; 15% appear just once. The ten most abundant clones make up around 0.015% of the sample. The investigation overall reported the following: Type 1 diabetes patients showed a moderate but significant shortening of TCRB CDR3 length in all four CD4+ subsets.

Sequenced input: naive CD4+ T cells from blood. The cell subset or site label here, explained by the study, means: true naive CD4+ T cells. These receptors were collected from a man aged 18-30 years with type 1 diabetes.

The CDR3, as DNA: TGTGCCAGCAGCCCCGCGGGAGTGTACGAGCAGTACTTC. Protein: CASSPAGVYEQYF. J is TRBJ2-7 and V is TRBV25-1; the match to TRBD2 covers 7 bases. The CDR3 is 13 residues long. Germline CDR1 and CDR2: MGHDK and SYGVNS. The trim removed 6 bases at V and 4 bases at J, leaving 6 bases unmatched.

The genes are TRBV29-1 and TRBJ1-2; D is unclear. Deletions cut 8 bases from V and 3 bases from J, with 16 bases between. The germline V gene encodes CDR1 SQVTM and CDR2 ANQGSEA. The length of the CDR3 is 13 residues. CDR3: CSPTRLGHYGYTF. The CDR3 region has the DNA TGCAGCCCCACTCGGCTTGGGCACTATGGCTACACCTTC. Using reference TRBV29-1 and TRBJ1-2 for the parts outside the CDR3, the full variable domain is SAVISQKPSRDICQRGTSLTIQCQVDSQVTMMFWYRQQPGQSLTLIATANQGSEATYESGFVIDKFPISRPNLTFSTLTVSNMSPEDSSIYLCSPTRLGHYGYTFGSGTRLTVV.

The chain employs TRBV28 and TRBJ2-7; TRBD2 matches 7 bases. Germline CDR1 MDHEN, CDR2 SYDVKM. CDR3 length: 14 residues. With 7 bases clipped from V and 3 bases from J, the junction kept 9 bases outside the gene matches. CDR3 nucleotides: TGTGCCAGCAAACAGTCCAGGGAGGGCTACGAGCAGTACTTC. Translated: CASKQSREGYEQYF. Drawing the rest from reference TRBV28 and TRBJ2-7, the complete variable domain is DVKVTQSSRYLVKRTGEKVFLECVQDMDHENMFWYRQDPGLGLRLIYFSYDVKMKEKGDIPEGYSVSREKKERFSLILESASTNQTSMYLCASKQSREGYEQYFGPGTRLTVT.

The chain carries TRBV7-9 and TRBJ1-2; D unresolved. The V gene lost 0 bases and the J gene lost 8 bases, with 19 bases spanning the gap. CDR1 SEHNR and CDR2 FQNEAQ come from the germline V gene (reference sequence). The CDR3 totals 16 residues. The CDR3 nucleotides are TGTGCCAGCAGCTTAGCCCTCGGGGTTTCCTCTATCGGCTACACCTTC. Encoded protein: CASSLALGVSSIGYTF.

This clone has only a few counts. This sequence joins TRBV11-3 and TRBJ2-2, with 8 positions matching TRBD1. V dropped 2 bases and J dropped 6; count of bases not matched to a gene: 5. CDR3 size: 15 residues. CDR1 and CDR2 (germline): SGHNT, YENEEA. CDR3 sequence reads: CASSLWTGPAGELFF. The CDR3 DNA follows: TGTGCCAGCAGCTTATGGACAGGGCCGGCCGGGGAGCTGTTTTTT.

This chain connects TRBV4-3 to TRBJ2-7; D is uncertain. The CDR3 consists of 14 residues. CDR1 is LGHNA and CDR2 is YSLEER in the germline V gene. V gave up 1 base and J gave up 4 bases, with 11 bases separating them. The CDR3 DNA is TGCGCCAGCAGCCAAGGTCTAACTTCTTACGAGCAGTACTTC. Protein product: CASSQGLTSYEQYF.

V is TRBV28 and J is TRBJ2-1; 7 bases fit TRBD1. This CDR3 is built from 18 residues. Germline V lookup: CDR1 MDHEN, CDR2 SYDVKM. The trim removed 4 bases at V and 7 bases at J, leaving 19 bases unmatched. In DNA form, the CDR3 reads TGTGCCAGCAGTTCAAACACTAACAGGGGCCCCAGGAGAAATGAGCAGTTCTTC. It encodes CASSSNTNRGPRRNEQFF.

This clone has only a few counts. J is TRBJ2-5 and V is TRBV9; D is perhaps TRBD1 (7 bases). V gave up 4 bases and J gave up 0 bases, with 16 bases separating them. The germline V gene encodes CDR1 SGDLS and CDR2 YYNGEE. This CDR3 has 16 residues. CDR3 sequence reads: CASSLGGTDHQETQYF. CDR3 nucleotide sequence: TGTGCCAGCAGCCTAGGGGGGACAGACCACCAAGAGACCCAGTACTTC.

This clone was counted only a few times. The CDR3 nucleotides are TGTGCCAGCAGCTTAGCTTCTAGCACAGATACGCAGTATTTT. It specifies CASSLASSTDTQYF. The chain carries TRBV7-2 and TRBJ2-3, with unresolved D. The germline gives CDR1 SGHTA, CDR2 FQGNSA. Trimming cost V 0 bases and J 0 bases, with 4 bases left between them. The CDR3 is made up of 14 amino acids.

For the CDR3, the DNA is TGTGCCAGCAGCCAAGCGCGGGGCTCCTACGAGCAGTACTTC. Protein: CASSQARGSYEQYF. This chain joins TRBV4-2 and TRBJ2-7; a weak D match, TRBD2 (6 bases). Germline values: CDR1 LGHNA, CDR2 YNFKEQ. V shed 1 base and J shed 0 bases, with 7 bases lying between them. The CDR3 loop spans 14 amino acids.

The sample holds a few counts of this clone. The rearrangement uses TRBV5-1 and TRBJ2-7; tentatively, D is TRBD2 (6 bases). CDR3 size: 15 residues. V was trimmed by 4 bases and J by 1 base, leaving 15 bases between them. Germline CDR1 SGHRS, CDR2 YFSETQ. The DNA for the CDR3 is TGCGCCAGCAGCCGCGGGACGGCTAAGTCCTACGAGCAGTACTTC. It yields the protein CASSRGTAKSYEQYF.

This clone has more than one count but fewer than ten. The chain recombines TRBV6-5 with TRBJ2-1, with D perhaps matching TRBD2 (5 bases). CDR1 is MNHEY, CDR2 SVGAGI, per germline. The CDR3 runs 12 residues. CDR3 protein: CAAGSSYNEQFF. The CDR3 DNA reads TGTGCAGCTGGGAGCTCCTACAATGAGCAGTTCTTC.

V usage is TRBV5-1 and J usage is TRBJ2-1; 13 nucleotides line up with TRBD2. CDR1 SGHRS and CDR2 YFSETQ come from the germline V gene. CDR3 length: 20 amino acids. The V segment lost 2 bases and the J segment 0 bases; nucleotides outside the gene matches: 11. The CDR3 spells CASSFLGLAGRGSSYNEQFF. The CDR3 DNA reads as TGCGCCAGCAGCTTTCTGGGACTAGCGGGGCGGGGGAGCTCCTACAATGAGCAGTTCTTC.

The chain combines TRBV13 with TRBJ2-7; possible D gene TRBD2, 5 bases. This CDR3 has 15 residues. The germline V and J ends were trimmed by 6 bases and 3 bases, with 18 bases remaining between them. CDR1 is PRHDT, CDR2 FYEKMQ, per germline (reference sequence). The DNA of the CDR3 is TGTGCCAGCAGGGGCAGGATCCTCGGGGACTACGAGCAGTACTTC. Amino acids: CASRGRILGDYEQYF.

This clone was detected only a few times. The V gene is TRBV30, the J gene TRBJ1-6; D gene ambiguous. Germline CDR1 is GTSNPN and CDR2 is SVGIG (reference sequence). CDR3 length: 13 residues. Trimming stripped 2 bases from V and 10 bases from J, with 12 bases between. The CDR3 spells CAWSSVEGSPLHF. CDR3 in DNA: TGTGCCTGGAGTAGTGTGGAGGGCTCACCCCTCCACTTT. The whole variable domain, remainder taken from reference TRBV30 and TRBJ1-6, is SQTIHQWPATLVQPVGSPLSLECTVEGTSNPNLYWYRQAAGRGLQLLFYSVGIGQISSEVPQNLSASRPQDRQFILSSKKLLLSDSGFYLCAWSSVEGSPLHFGNGTRLTVT.

This clone was seen more than once but under ten times. The CDR3 sequence: CASSYGGRGYQETQYF. CDR3 coding DNA: TGTGCCAGCAGTTACGGAGGCAGGGGGTACCAAGAGACCCAGTACTTC. V usage is TRBV6-6 and J usage is TRBJ2-5, with 7 bases fitting TRBD1. The CDR3 sequence is 16 residues long. The V and J ends lost 2 bases and 0 bases, in that order; junction bases with no gene match: 6. Germline CDR1 is MNHNY and CDR2 is SVGAGI (reference sequence).

The J gene is TRBJ2-1, the V gene TRBV13, with D tentatively TRBD2 (6 bases). Trimming pared 5 bases from V and 6 bases from J, leaving 20 bases between. This CDR3 has 16 amino acids. The germline gives CDR1 PRHDT, CDR2 FYEKMQ (reference sequence). CDR3 amino acids: CASSTAPRRGSNEQFF. CDR3 nucleotide sequence: TGTGCCAGCAGCACAGCCCCCCGGCGGGGAAGCAATGAGCAGTTCTTC.

This clone was observed a handful of times. The chain employs TRBV5-1 and TRBJ2-5; no definite D call. Germline loops: CDR1 SGHRS, CDR2 YFSETQ. This CDR3 has 14 residues. V shed 0 bases and J shed 1 base, with 7 bases lying between them. The CDR3 nucleotides read TGCGCCAGCAGCTTGGATCTTGTCCAAGAGACCCAGTACTTC. The encoded protein is CASSLDLVQETQYF.

The chain has TRBV5-6 and TRBJ2-4; 8 bases line up with TRBD2. The CDR3 contains 16 residues. The V segment lost 2 bases and the J segment 0 bases; nucleotides outside the gene matches: 4. CDR1 is SGHDT and CDR2 is YYEEEE in the germline V gene. The CDR3, as DNA: TGTGCCAGCAGCTTCCGCGGGGGGCCAGCCAAAAACATTCAGTACTTC. Translation gives CASSFRGGPAKNIQYF.

V is TRBV5-1 and J is TRBJ2-1; 14 bases line up with TRBD2. Germline CDR1 SGHRS, CDR2 YFSETQ. The CDR3 covers 16 residues. V was clipped by 4 bases and J by 10 bases; unmatched bases: 10. CDR3 sequence: CASSTPGTSGSGEQFF. For the CDR3, the DNA is TGCGCCAGCAGCACACCGGGGACTAGCGGGAGCGGGGAGCAGTTCTTC.

CDR3 in DNA: TGTGCCATCAGTGGTCATCCAGGGACAAGGGGTTTGAATGAGCAGTTCTTC. Residues: CAISGHPGTRGLNEQFF. The chain couples TRBV10-3 to TRBJ2-1; maybe TRBD1 (6 bases). Germline assignment: CDR1 ENHRY and CDR2 SYGVKD. The CDR3 runs 17 residues. The V and J ends lost 4 bases and 7 bases respectively, with 23 bases between them.

The chain has TRBV6-4 and TRBJ2-3; tentative D call: TRBD2 (5 bases). The CDR3 is 16 amino acids. CDR1 is MRHNA and CDR2 is SNTAGT in the germline V gene. V was shortened by 6 bases and J by 3 bases, with 19 bases between the two germline ends. DNA of the CDR3: TGTGCCAGCAGCGCACCCGAGGGAGCGTGGACAGATACGCAGTATTTT. Its translation is CASSAPEGAWTDTQYF.

This clone was detected a few times. The CDR3 reads CASSPKGDFQYF. CDR3 nucleotides: TGTGCCAGCAGCCCAAAGGGAGATTTTCAGTACTTC. The J gene is TRBJ2-4, the V gene TRBV11-2; maybe TRBD2 (5 bases). V lost 5 bases to trimming and J lost 11 bases, with 13 bases between them. The CDR3 sequence is 12 residues long. The germline V gene encodes CDR1 SGHAT and CDR2 FQNNGV.

This clone was seen more than once but under ten times. The chain uses TRBV7-6 and TRBJ2-5, with D possibly being TRBD1 (5 bases). From germline, CDR1 is SGHVS and CDR2 FNYEAQ. V lost 5 bases to trimming and J lost 2 bases, with 15 bases between them. There are 15 residues in the CDR3. The CDR3 DNA is TGTGCCAGCAGCCACCAGGGCAGGGAACAAGAGACCCAGTACTTC. This encodes CASSHQGREQETQYF.

The chain employs TRBV7-2 and TRBJ2-3; possibly TRBD2 for D (5 bases). The CDR3 length is 17 residues. V was clipped by 1 base and J by 0 bases, with 14 bases between them. Germline CDR1 SGHTA, CDR2 FQGNSA. This CDR3 reads CASSLVGTSLSTDTQYF. CDR3 DNA: TGTGCCAGCAGCTTAGTGGGTACTAGTTTGAGCACAGATACGCAGTATTTT.

This clone was picked up a small number of times. This chain connects TRBV18 to TRBJ2-7, with D unresolved. V lost 2 bases to trimming and J lost 5 bases, with 7 bases between them. This CDR3 is 12 amino acids long. Germline loops: CDR1 KGHSH, CDR2 LQKENI. This chain's CDR3 is CASSPTRDEQYF. The CDR3, as DNA: TGTGCCAGCTCACCAACTCGGGACGAGCAGTACTTC.

The rearrangement joins TRBV9 to TRBJ2-4; TRBD1 matches 7 bases. From germline, CDR1 is SGDLS and CDR2 YYNGEE. V lost 2 bases to trimming and J lost 7 bases; unmatched junction nucleotides: 6. This CDR3 spans 14 amino acids. CDR3 sequence (DNA): TGTGCCAGCAGCGTTAGACAGGGTGCGAACATTCAGTACTTC. It codes for CASSVRQGANIQYF.